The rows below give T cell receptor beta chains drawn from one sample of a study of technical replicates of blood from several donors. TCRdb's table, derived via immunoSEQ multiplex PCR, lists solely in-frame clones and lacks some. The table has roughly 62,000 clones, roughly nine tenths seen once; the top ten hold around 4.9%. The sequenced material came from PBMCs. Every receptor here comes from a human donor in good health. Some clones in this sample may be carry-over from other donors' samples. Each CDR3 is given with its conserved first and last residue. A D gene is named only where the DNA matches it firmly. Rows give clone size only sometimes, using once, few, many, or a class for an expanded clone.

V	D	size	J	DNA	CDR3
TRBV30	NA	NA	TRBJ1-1	TGTGCCTGGAGCGTGGGACAGAACACTGAAGCTTTCTTT	CAWSVGQNTEAFF
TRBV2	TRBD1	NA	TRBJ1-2	TGTGCCAGTGGTGGGACAGAATATGGCTACACCTTC	CASGGTEYGYTF
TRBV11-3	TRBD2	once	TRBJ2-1	TGTGCCAGCAGCCTAAGCGGGGGGTTCTACAATGAGCAGTTCTTC	CASSLSGGFYNEQFF
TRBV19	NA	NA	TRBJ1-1	TGTGCCAGTAGTGTGCCCCGGGGGGAGTACACTGAAGCTTTCTTT	CASSVPRGEYTEAFF
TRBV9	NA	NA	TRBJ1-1	TGTGCCAGCAGCACCCACTCGGGGAACACTGAAGCTTTCTTT	CASSTHSGNTEAFF
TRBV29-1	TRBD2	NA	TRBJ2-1	TGCAGCGTTCTCCCCGGGACTAGCGGGATGAGTGAGCAGTTCTTC	CSVLPGTSGMSEQFF
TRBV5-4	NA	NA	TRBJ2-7	TGTGCCAGCAGCTTTACAGGCCCGTCCTACGAGCAGTACTTC	CASSFTGPSYEQYF
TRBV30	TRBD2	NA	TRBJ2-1	TGTGCGGGCGGGCCGGGGGGAAATGAGCAGTTCTTC	CAGGPGGNEQFF
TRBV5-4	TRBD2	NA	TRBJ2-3	TGTGCCAGCAGCCCAGGAGCGGGAGTAGAGGCAGATACGCAGTATTTT	CASSPGAGVEADTQYF
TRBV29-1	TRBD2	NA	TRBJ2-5	TGCAGCGTTGACGGCGGGGGGCCGTTGGAGACCCAGTACTTC	CSVDGGGPLETQYF
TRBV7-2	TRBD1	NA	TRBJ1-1	TGTGCCAGCAGCTTAGGGGGGACAGGGGGCACTGAAGCTTTCTTT	CASSLGGTGGTEAFF
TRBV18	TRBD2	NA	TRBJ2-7	TGTGCCAGCTCACCAGGGACTAGCTGGGGCGAGCAGTACTTC	CASSPGTSWGEQYF
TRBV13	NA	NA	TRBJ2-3	TGTGCCAGCAGCGCCAAGGGGGCGGGAATCGCAGATACGCAGTATTTT	CASSAKGAGIADTQYF
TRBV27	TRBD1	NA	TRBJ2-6	TGTGCCAGCAGCCCGGGGATTAGGACAGGGGCTACAGGGGCCAACGTCCTGACTTTC	CASSPGIRTGATGANVLTF
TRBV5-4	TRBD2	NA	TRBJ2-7	TGTGCCAGCAGCCCGGGGCGGGGGGTCTCCTACGAGCAGTACTTC	CASSPGRGVSYEQYF
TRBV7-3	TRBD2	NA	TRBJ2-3	TGTGCCAGCAGCTTAATGTTTGCGGGGACTAGGGGGGATACGCAGTATTTT	CASSLMFAGTRGDTQYF
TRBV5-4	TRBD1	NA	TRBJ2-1	TGTGCCAGCAGCGGGTACGACAGGGTTAGGCACAATGAGCAGTTCTTC	CASSGYDRVRHNEQFF
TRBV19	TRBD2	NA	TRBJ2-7	TGTGCCAGTAGTCAAGACGGACTAGCGGGAATATACGAGCAGTACTTC	CASSQDGLAGIYEQYF
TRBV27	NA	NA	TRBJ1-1	TGTGCCAGCAGGACTCCAGGGTACACTGAAGCTTTCTTT	CASRTPGYTEAFF
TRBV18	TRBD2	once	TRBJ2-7	TGTGCCAGCTCACGCAGGACTAGCGGAGTCTACGAGCAGTACTTC	CASSRRTSGVYEQYF
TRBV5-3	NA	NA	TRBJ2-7	TGTGCCAGAAGCTGGCAGGGGACACCCGTCTCCTACGAGCAGTACTTC	CARSWQGTPVSYEQYF
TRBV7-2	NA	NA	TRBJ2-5	TGTGCCAGCAGCTTCGGACAGCAAGAGACCCAGTACTTC	CASSFGQQETQYF
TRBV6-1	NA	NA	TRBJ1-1	TGTGCCAGCAGTGAACCAGGGATCCGCACTGAAGCTTTCTTT	CASSEPGIRTEAFF
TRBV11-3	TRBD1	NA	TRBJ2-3	TGTGCCAGCAGCTTTGAGGGGGCTAGCACAGATACGCAGTATTTT	CASSFEGASTDTQYF
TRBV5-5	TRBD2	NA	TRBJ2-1	TGTGCCAGCAGCATCGGACTAGCGGAAACCTGGGGCAATGAGCAGTTCTTC	CASSIGLAETWGNEQFF
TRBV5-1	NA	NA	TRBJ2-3	TGCGCCAGCAGCTCGATGACCAATCAGGGGGATACGCAGTATTTT	CASSSMTNQGDTQYF
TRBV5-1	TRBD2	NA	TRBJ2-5	TGCGCCAGCAGCTTGGTAGGGCGGGAGGCCCGGGAGACCCAGTACTTC	CASSLVGREARETQYF
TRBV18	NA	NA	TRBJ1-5	TGTGCCAGCTCACCGGGACTCAATAGCAATCAGCCCCAGCATTTT	CASSPGLNSNQPQHF
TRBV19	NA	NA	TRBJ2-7	TGTGCCAGTAGTATAACCCGGTTATACGAGCAGTACTTC	CASSITRLYEQYF
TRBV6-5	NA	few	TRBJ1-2	TGTGCCAGCAGTTCACTTGGAGGGGTCCTTAACTATGGCTACACCTTC	CASSSLGGVLNYGYTF
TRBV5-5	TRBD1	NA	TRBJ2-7	TGTGCCAGCAGCTCGGCCGGGACAGGGTTGCGAGAGCAGTACTTC	CASSSAGTGLREQYF
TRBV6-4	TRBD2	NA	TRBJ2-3	TGTGCCAGCAGTGACCCTATTCTAGCGGGAGGGCCAGGGGCAGATACGCAGTATTTT	CASSDPILAGGPGADTQYF
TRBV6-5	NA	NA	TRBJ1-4	TGTGCCAGCAGTTACAGCGGAGGGGCCGGTGAAAAACTGTTTTTT	CASSYSGGAGEKLFF
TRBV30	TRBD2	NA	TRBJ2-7	TGTGCCTGTAGACTAGCGGGGGCCTACGAGCAGTACTTC	CACRLAGAYEQYF
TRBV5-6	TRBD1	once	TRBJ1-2	TGTGCCAGCAGCTTAACAGGGGGCCGGGACTATGGCTACACCTTC	CASSLTGGRDYGYTF
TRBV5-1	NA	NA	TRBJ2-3	TGCGCCAGCAGCCGGAGCGCTAGCACAGATACGCAGTATTTT	CASSRSASTDTQYF
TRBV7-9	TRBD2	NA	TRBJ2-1	TGTGCCAGCAGCCTGGGGACTAGCGGTAGCTCCTACAATGAGCAGTTCTTC	CASSLGTSGSSYNEQFF
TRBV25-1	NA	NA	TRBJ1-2	TGTGCCAGCAGCCCGGGGGGTACCCTTCCCCATAACTATGGCTACACCTTC	CASSPGGTLPHNYGYTF
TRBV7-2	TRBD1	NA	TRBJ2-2	TGTGCCAGCAGCGATACAGGGGGTGGCGTCACCGGGGAGCTGTTTTTT	CASSDTGGGVTGELFF
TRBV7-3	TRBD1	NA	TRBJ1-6	TGTGCCAGCAGCTTCACCGGGACAGGGAATTCACCCCTCCACTTT	CASSFTGTGNSPLHF
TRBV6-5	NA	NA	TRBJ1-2	TGTGCCAGCAGTTACTTAGCAGGGAATGGCTACACCTTC	CASSYLAGNGYTF
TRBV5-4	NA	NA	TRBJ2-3	TGTGCCAGCAGCTTGGGCGGAGTCACAGATACGCAGTATTTT	CASSLGGVTDTQYF
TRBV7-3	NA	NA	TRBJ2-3	TGTGCCAGCAGCTCCTACCCCTCTCCCACAGATACGCAGTATTTT	CASSSYPSPTDTQYF
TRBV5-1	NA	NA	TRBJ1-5	TGCGCCAGCAGCCCACCTTTGGGGAGTCATCAGCCCCAGCATTTT	CASSPPLGSHQPQHF
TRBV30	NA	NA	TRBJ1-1	TGTGCCTGGGGTCGCAGGGTGGGTACTGAAGCTTTCTTT	CAWGRRVGTEAFF
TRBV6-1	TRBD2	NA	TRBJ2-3	TGTGCCAGCAGTGAAGCGGGAGGCGGGAGAACAGATACGCAGTATTTT	CASSEAGGGRTDTQYF
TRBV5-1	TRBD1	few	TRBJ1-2	TGCGCCAGCAGCTTCGACAGGGTCAACTATGGCTACACCTTC	CASSFDRVNYGYTF
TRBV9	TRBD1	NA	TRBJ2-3	TGTGCCAGCAGCGTTGGGTGGGGACAGGGTAAAAATACGCAGTATTTT	CASSVGWGQGKNTQYF
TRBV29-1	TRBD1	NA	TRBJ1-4	TGCAGCGTAAAAACAGGGGGAATGGCTGAAAAACTGTTTTTT	CSVKTGGMAEKLFF
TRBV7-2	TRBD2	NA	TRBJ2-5	TGTGCCAGCAGCAAAGCGGGGGCCCGTGAAGAGACCCAGTACTTC	CASSKAGAREETQYF
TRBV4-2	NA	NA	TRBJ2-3	TGTGCCAGCAGCCAAGAAGGGGTAGCGCAGTATTTT	CASSQEGVAQYF
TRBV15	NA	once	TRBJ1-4	TGTGCCACCAGCAGAGATGGGGGCGCAGACGAAAAACTGTTTTTT	CATSRDGGADEKLFF
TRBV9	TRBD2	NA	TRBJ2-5	TGTGCCAGCGGGCCCGGGACTAGGTGGGAGACCCAGTACTTC	CASGPGTRWETQYF
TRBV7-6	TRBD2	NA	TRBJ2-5	TGTGCCAGCAGCTCGGCAGGACTAGCGGGGCAAGAGACCCAGTACTTC	CASSSAGLAGQETQYF
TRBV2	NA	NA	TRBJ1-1	TGTGCCAGCAAACAGATGAACACTGAAGCTTTCTTT	CASKQMNTEAFF
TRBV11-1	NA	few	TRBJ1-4	TGTGCCAGCAGCTGGGGACTAGGTGAAAAACTGTTTTTT	CASSWGLGEKLFF